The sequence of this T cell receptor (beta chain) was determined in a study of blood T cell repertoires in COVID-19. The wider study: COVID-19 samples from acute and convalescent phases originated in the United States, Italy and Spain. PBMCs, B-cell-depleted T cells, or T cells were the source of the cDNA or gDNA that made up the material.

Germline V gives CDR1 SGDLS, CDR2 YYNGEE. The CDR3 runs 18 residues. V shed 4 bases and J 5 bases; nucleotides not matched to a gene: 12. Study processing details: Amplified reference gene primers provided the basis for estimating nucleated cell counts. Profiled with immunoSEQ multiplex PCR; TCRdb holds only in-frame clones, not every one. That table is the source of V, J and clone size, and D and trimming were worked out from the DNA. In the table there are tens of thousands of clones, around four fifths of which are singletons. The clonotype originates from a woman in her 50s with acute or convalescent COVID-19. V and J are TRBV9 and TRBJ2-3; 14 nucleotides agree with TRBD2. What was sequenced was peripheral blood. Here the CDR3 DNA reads TGTGCCAGCAGCCCCGGCCCGGGACTAGCGGGAGTTGGAGATACGCAGTATTTT. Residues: CASSPGPGLAGVGDTQYF.